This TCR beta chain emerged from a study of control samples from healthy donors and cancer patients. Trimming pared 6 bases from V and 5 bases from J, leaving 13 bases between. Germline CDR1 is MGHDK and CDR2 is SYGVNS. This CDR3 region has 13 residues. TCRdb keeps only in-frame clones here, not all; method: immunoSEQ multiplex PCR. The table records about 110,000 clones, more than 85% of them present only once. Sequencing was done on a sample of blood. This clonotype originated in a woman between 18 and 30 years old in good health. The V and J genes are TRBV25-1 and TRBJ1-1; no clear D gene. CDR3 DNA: TGTGCCAGCAGGGAGGGAGCTGGGACTGAAGCTTTCTTT. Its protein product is CASREGAGTEAFF.